Sequencing of this T cell receptor (beta chain) was carried out in a study of PD-1 blockade in classical Hodgkin lymphoma. From germline, CDR1 is LNHDA and CDR2 SQIVND (reference sequence). This CDR3 spans 14 amino acids. With 9 bases removed from V and 1 base from J, the gap between germline ends came to 13 bases. Concerning this clone itself: Its antigen is currently unknown.

Each patient's relapse followed autologous stem cell transplantation, and brentuximab vedotin exposure varied. The protocol was immunoSEQ multiplex PCR, while the TCRdb copy is restricted to in-frame clones and leaves out a portion. The sample includes 45,000 to 55,000 clones, over 70% of them seen just once. Study-level results: Reported findings placed baseline TCR diversity lower in newly diagnosed patients (compared with healthy donors).

This receptor was taken from a human donor with classical Hodgkin lymphoma. This specimen consisted of peripheral blood mononuclear cells (PBMCs), obtained at baseline. The chain uses TRBV19 and TRBJ2-1, with D possibly being TRBD1 (5 bases). The CDR3 spells CASMGRVSYNEQFF. The CDR3 coding sequence is TGTGCCAGCATGGGGCGTGTGTCCTACAATGAGCAGTTCTTC.